These 24 T cell receptor beta chains were all obtained from the same sample, sequenced in a study of response to subunit inactivated influenza vaccine. From the RT-PCR reads, TCRdb called clonotypes with MiXCR, one entry per CDR3 protein. Here the sample spans about 650,000 distinct CDR3 sequences, roughly 14% being singletons. This specimen consisted of PBMCs from blood, obtained roughly 12 days after vaccination. These receptors all stem from a man in his fifties or sixties who received an inactivated influenza vaccine.

V and J are TRBV20-1 and TRBJ1-2; 9 bases are shared with TRBD1. CDR3 length equals 15 residues. V was clipped by 6 bases and J by 0 bases; unmatched bases: 8. The germline gives CDR1 DFQATT, CDR2 SNEGSKA (reference sequence). The DNA of the CDR3 is TGCAGTGCAGGGACAGGGCCCGATCCTAACTATGGCTACACCTTC. Amino acids: CSAGTGPDPNYGYTF.

The count of this clonotype is one. This chain joins TRBV29-1 and TRBJ1-1, with TRBD1 matching over 9 bases. This CDR3 region has 11 residues. J was trimmed by 11 bases and V by 4 bases; bases with no gene match: 5. CDR1 and CDR2 from the germline V gene are SQVTM and ANQGSEA. CDR3 sequence reads: CSVAGDRAAFF. CDR3 DNA: TGCAGCGTTGCTGGGGACAGGGCCGCTTTCTTT.

This clonotype was recorded a few times. The chain couples TRBV11-3 to TRBJ2-1; D gene uncertain. The V gene's germline CDR1 is SGHNT and CDR2 YENEEA. Trimming left V 5 bases short and J 4 bases short, with 12 bases between. The CDR3 is made up of 14 amino acids. This chain's CDR3 is CASSQSPVYNEQFF. CDR3 nucleotides: TGTGCCAGCAGCCAAAGTCCCGTGTACAATGAGCAGTTCTTC.

This clonotype has only a few counts. This chain connects TRBV9 to TRBJ2-2, with a tentative D call TRBD2 (5 bases). The germline CDR1 and CDR2 sequences are SGDLS and YYNGEE. V was clipped by 3 bases and J by 6 bases, with 12 bases between them. The CDR3 consists of 14 residues. For the CDR3, the DNA is TGTGCCAGCAGCGCCCTACTAGTTCCCGGGGAGCTGTTTTTT. This translates into CASSALLVPGELFF.

The rearrangement uses TRBV6-1 and TRBJ1-5, with unresolved D. Trimming removed 10 bases from V and 3 bases from J, with 19 bases in between. Germline CDR1 is MNHNS and CDR2 is SASEGT. The length of the CDR3 is 15 residues. CDR3 in amino acids: CATNAAGRNNQPQHF. The DNA for the CDR3 is TGTGCCACCAATGCCGCAGGACGGAACAATCAGCCCCAGCATTTT.

In this sample, this clonotype turned up a few times. This chain links TRBV20-1 with TRBJ1-2; D is ambiguous. The length of the CDR3 is 14 residues. The V end lost 2 bases, the J end lost 7 bases, and 17 bases lay between the germline ends. Germline CDR1 and CDR2: DFQATT and SNEGSKA (reference sequence). CDR3 nucleotide sequence: TGCAGTGCTAGAATTCCCCCGCCGACCCTTGGCTACACCTTC. The encoded protein is CSARIPPPTLGYTF.

The CDR3 loop reads CASRIAMGGNSPLHF. The CDR3 DNA is TGTGCCAGCAGGATCGCCATGGGTGGGAATTCACCCCTCCACTTT. V is TRBV12-3 or TRBV12-4 and J is TRBJ1-6; the D is unclear. This CDR3 region has 15 residues. Trimming left V 6 bases short and J 7 bases short, with 16 bases between.

This clonotype has more than one count but fewer than ten. The J gene is TRBJ2-7, the V gene TRBV4-1, with 13 positions matching TRBD2. Unmatched junction bases numbered 12, after V lost 3 bases and J lost 7 bases. Germline CDR1 reads MGHRA; CDR2 reads YSYEKL. The CDR3 length is 17 residues. CDR3 bases: TGCGCCAGCAGCCAGTACCCCGGTGGACTAGCGGGGGTTGAGCAGTACTTC. This translates into CASSQYPGGLAGVEQYF.

This clonotype was counted between two and nine times. V and J are TRBV7-9 and TRBJ1-1; no firm D call. The germline V gene has CDR1 SEHNR and CDR2 FQNEAQ (reference sequence). V lost 1 base to trimming and J lost 4 bases, with 10 bases between them. The CDR3 has 14 residues. CDR3 region: CASSLVGRRTEAFF. The CDR3 DNA reads as TGTGCCAGCAGCTTAGTGGGCAGGCGCACTGAAGCTTTCTTT. Drawing the rest from reference TRBV7-9 and TRBJ1-1, the complete variable domain is DTGVSQNPRHKITKRGQNVTFRCDPISEHNRLYWYRQTLGQGPEFLTYFQNEAQLEKSRLLSDRFSAERPKGSFSTLEIQRTEQGDSAMYLCASSLVGRRTEAFFGQGTRLTVV.

This clonotype is a singleton in its sample. It may be a read error: a sequence one base away is much more abundant. The chain is built from TRBV7-8 and TRBJ2-1; weak D call: TRBD1 (5 bases). Gene TRBJ2-7 matches the end of the DNA better, so the J call may be wrong. This CDR3 region has 13 residues. Germline V CDR1 and CDR2: SGHVS, FQNEAQ. The CDR3 nucleotides read TGTGCCAGCAGCTTACAGGGATACAATGAGCAGTACTTC. Its translation is CASSLQGYNEQYF.

This chain's CDR3 is CASSRAISGGDTQYF. The CDR3 DNA sequence: TGTGCCAGCAGCCGGGCTATTAGCGGTGGGGATACGCAGTATTTT. The chain employs TRBV7-9 and TRBJ2-3, with D tentatively TRBD2 (6 bases). This CDR3 is 15 amino acids long. The V end lost 5 bases, the J end lost 6 bases, and 18 bases lay between the germline ends. Germline V CDR1 and CDR2: SEHNR, FQNEAQ (reference sequence). The full variable domain, its missing parts supplied by reference TRBV7-9 and TRBJ2-3, is DTGVSQNPRHKITKRGQNVTFRCDPISEHNRLYWYRQTLGQGPEFLTYFQNEAQLEKSRLLSDRFSAERPKGSFSTLEIQRTEQGDSAMYLCASSRAISGGDTQYFGPGTRLTVL.

This clonotype was recorded a few times. The chain couples TRBV7-9 to TRBJ2-2; TRBD1 matches 7 bases. In germline, CDR1 is SEHNR, CDR2 FQNEAQ (reference sequence). Trimming cost V 3 bases and J 4 bases; bases outside gene matches: 11. This CDR3 spans 17 amino acids. The CDR3 is CASSFSPGTEFTGELFF. In DNA, the CDR3 is TGTGCCAGCAGCTTTTCTCCCGGGACAGAGTTCACCGGGGAGCTGTTTTTT.

In its sample, this clonotype was seen a few times. This sequence joins TRBV7-2 and TRBJ2-1; TRBD2 matches 11 bases. There are 16 residues in the CDR3. Germline trimming cut 4 bases from V and 4 bases from J; bases unmatched to any gene: 6. CDR1 is SGHTA, CDR2 FQGNSA, per germline. The CDR3 loop reads CASSSVAGGTYNEQFF. CDR3 in DNA: TGTGCCAGCAGCTCAGTAGCGGGGGGGACGTACAATGAGCAGTTCTTC.

The chain couples TRBV5-1 to TRBJ2-1, with D possibly matching TRBD2 (6 bases). Germline-derived CDR1 and CDR2 are SGHRS and YFSETQ. This CDR3 is built from 13 residues. V was clipped by 6 bases and J by 8 bases, with 15 bases between them. This chain's CDR3 is CASNLGGGDEQFF. As DNA, the CDR3 is TGCGCCAGCAATCTCGGGGGAGGCGATGAGCAGTTCTTC.

This clonotype was detected only a few times. This sequence joins TRBV6-5 and TRBJ1-5, with D unclear. The CDR3 is made up of 14 amino acids. The germline gives CDR1 MNHEY, CDR2 SVGAGI. V was trimmed by 0 bases and J by 4 bases, leaving 7 bases between them. The CDR3 protein is CASSYSNGNQPQHF. The CDR3 bases are TGTGCCAGCAGTTACTCGAACGGGAATCAGCCCCAGCATTTT.

This clonotype was picked up many times. The rearrangement uses TRBV20-1 and TRBJ2-1, with TRBD2 identical over 12 bases. Germline V gene data show CDR1 as DFQATT and CDR2 as SNEGSKA (reference sequence). V lost 3 bases to trimming and J lost 7 bases; unmatched junction nucleotides: 7. The CDR3 spans 15 residues. CDR3 nucleotide sequence: TGCAGTGCTAGGTTGACTAGCGGGAGAAGAAATGAGCAGTTCTTC. Amino acids: CSARLTSGRRNEQFF.

The chain recombines TRBV12-3 or TRBV12-4 with TRBJ1-1; TRBD1 might be the D (5 bases). The ends were cut back, 6 bases at V and 11 bases at J, with 19 bases in the middle. CDR3 size: 13 residues. In DNA, the CDR3 is TGTGCCAGCAGAGAATCCTGGGGGGGGGTTGCTTTCTTT. Amino acid sequence: CASRESWGGVAFF.

This clonotype was counted a single time. The CDR3: CSARAHQGRGGSTDTQYF. DNA of the CDR3: TGCAGTGCTAGAGCCCACCAGGGGCGGGGGGGTAGCACAGATACGCAGTATTTT. The chain is built from TRBV20-1 and TRBJ2-3, with 9 bases fitting TRBD2. The CDR3 is made up of 18 amino acids. V lost 1 base, J lost 0 bases, and 11 bases stayed unmatched. Germline loops: CDR1 DFQATT, CDR2 SNEGSKA (reference sequence).

In this sample, this clonotype turned up a few times. This chain links TRBV7-6 with TRBJ2-3; 15 positions agree with TRBD2. Germline V gene data show CDR1 as SGHVS and CDR2 as FNYEAQ. J was trimmed by 2 bases and V by 5 bases; bases with no gene match: 17. The CDR3 contains 21 residues. The DNA for the CDR3 is TGTGCCAGCAGCCTTAAACTAGGACTAGCGGGGGGGCTCCCCAACACAGATACGCAGTATTTT. It is translated as CASSLKLGLAGGLPNTDTQYF.

This chain uses TRBV6-2 or TRBV6-3 with TRBJ2-7; the match to TRBD1 covers 7 bases. Germline CDR1 and CDR2: MNHEY and SVGEGT. With V trimmed by 6 bases and J by 6 bases, 5 bases remained unmatched. The CDR3 extends over 12 amino acids. CDR3 amino acids: CASRIPGGEQYF. CDR3 bases: TGTGCCAGCAGAATACCAGGGGGCGAGCAGTACTTC.

This clonotype was seen a handful of times. The V and J genes are TRBV4-1 and TRBJ2-1, with D possibly TRBD2 on 5 matching bases. With 2 bases removed from V and 0 bases from J, the gap between germline ends came to 11 bases. The germline CDR1 and CDR2 sequences are MGHRA and YSYEKL. The length of the CDR3 is 16 residues. The CDR3: CASSQWGDNSYNEQFF. CDR3 nucleotides: TGCGCCAGCAGCCAATGGGGAGACAACTCCTACAATGAGCAGTTCTTC.

This clonotype has ten or more counts. One junction end disagrees with the germline gene, perhaps due to a read error. The chain's CDR3 is CASSLGRAQETQYF. The CDR3 nucleotides read TGCGCCAGCAGCTTGGGCAGGGCTCAAGAGACCCAGTACTTC. The chain carries TRBV12-3 or TRBV12-4 and TRBJ2-5, with D maybe TRBD1 (5 bases). The CDR3 runs 14 residues.

The CDR3 coding sequence is TGCAGCGTTGAAGATTTGGCCAGAAAGAACACTGAAGCTTTCTTT. This translates into CSVEDLARKNTEAFF. This sequence joins TRBV29-1 and TRBJ1-1; D is uncertain. CDR3 size: 15 residues. V dropped 0 bases and J dropped 1 base, with 12 bases sitting between them. Germline CDR1 is SQVTM and CDR2 is ANQGSEA.

The genes are TRBV28 and TRBJ2-1; 10 positions match TRBD1. Germline V gene data show CDR1 as MDHEN and CDR2 as SYDVKM. The CDR3 extends over 16 amino acids. Germline trimming cut 4 bases from V and 2 bases from J; bases unmatched to any gene: 5. For the CDR3, the DNA is TGTGCCAGCAGTTCAAGGGACAGGGGACCCTACAATGAGCAGTTCTTC. Translated: CASSSRDRGPYNEQFF.